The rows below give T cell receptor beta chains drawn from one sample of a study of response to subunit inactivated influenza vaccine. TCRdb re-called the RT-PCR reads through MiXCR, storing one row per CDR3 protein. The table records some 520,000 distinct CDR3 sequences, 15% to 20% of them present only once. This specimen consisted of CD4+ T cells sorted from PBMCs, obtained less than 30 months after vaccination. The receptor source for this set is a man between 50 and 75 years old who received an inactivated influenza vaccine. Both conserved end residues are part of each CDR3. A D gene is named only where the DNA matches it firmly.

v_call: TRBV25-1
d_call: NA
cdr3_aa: CASSEWDHEQFF

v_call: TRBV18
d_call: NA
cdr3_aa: CASSPWGNTEAFF

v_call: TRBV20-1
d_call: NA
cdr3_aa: CSARPGGREYTF

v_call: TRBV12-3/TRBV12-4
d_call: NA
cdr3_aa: CASSLTDLNTEAFF

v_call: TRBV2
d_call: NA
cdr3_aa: CASSEQGGANTGELFF

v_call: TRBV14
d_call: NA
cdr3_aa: CASSLKPLTLQETQYF

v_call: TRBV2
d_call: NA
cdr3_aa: CASSMGPPSYNEQFF

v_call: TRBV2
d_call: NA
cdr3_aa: CASSEDSSEQFF

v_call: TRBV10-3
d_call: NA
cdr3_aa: CAISEPLRGTSYEQYF

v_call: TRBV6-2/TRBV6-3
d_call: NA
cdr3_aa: CASSPRTGNTEAFF

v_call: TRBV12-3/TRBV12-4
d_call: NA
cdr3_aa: CASSPITYEQYF

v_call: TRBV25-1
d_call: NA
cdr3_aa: CASSGPRTSPLHF